This T cell receptor (beta chain) was profiled in a study of T cells in Graves' hyperthyroidism and ophthalmopathy. General observations from the study: The model foresaw ophthalmopathy a median roughly 6.3 months prior to onset.

TCR beta CDR3 sequences were amplified from RNA transcripts. Primed by the HTBI set, a first-round RT-PCR was run on the TCR CDR3. TCRdb itself ran the multiplex PCR reads through MiXCR, one entry per CDR3 protein. Of hundreds of thousands of distinct CDR3 sequences in the sample, under 15% are singletons; the top ten hold over 3.5%. Disease duration was under 3 months in the ophthalmopathy patients, who also had a Clinical Activity Score of at least 3 and a NOSPECS grade of at least 4. The study excluded patients with uncontrolled infection, other autoimmune disease, pregnancy or lactation. Diagnosing involved the use of clinical symptoms, serum thyroxine and TRAb, thyroid ultrasound and orbital computed tomography. This clonotype was counted many times. Its antigen is still unknown. From germline, CDR1 is MDHEN and CDR2 SYDVKM. Trimming removed 4 bases from V and 7 bases from J, with 11 bases in between. CDR3 length equals 13 residues.

The sample taken for sequencing was blood. The receptor was isolated from a woman aged 40 to 50 with Graves' ophthalmopathy. This chain uses TRBV28 with TRBJ1-5; a possible D gene is TRBD1 (5 bases). Here the CDR3 reads CASSWTNSQPQHF. The DNA for the CDR3 is TGTGCCAGCAGTTGGACAAATAGCCAGCCCCAGCATTTT.